The rows below give T cell receptor beta chains drawn from one sample of a study of blood T cell repertoires in COVID-19. TCRdb's copy holds only in-frame clones and misses some; the assay was immunoSEQ multiplex PCR. The data contain about 350,000 clones, roughly nine tenths of them singletons. The sequencing sample was made of peripheral blood. Receptors originate from a woman aged 60-75 years with COVID-19, enrolled during active disease. The CDR3 runs from the conserved cysteine through the conserved F or W. A D gene is named only where the DNA matches it firmly. Some rows have no size entry. The others give once, few or many, or a class for an expanded clone.

size	D	length	V	J	CDR3	DNA
once	TRBD1	14	TRBV5-4	TRBJ2-5	CASSLGGQIETQYF	TGTGCCAGCAGCTTGGGGGGACAGATCGAGACCCAGTACTTC
NA	TRBD1	14	TRBV27	TRBJ1-1	CASRQQGEGTEAFF	TGTGCCAGCAGGCAACAGGGGGAAGGCACTGAAGCTTTCTTT
NA	TRBD1	14	TRBV19	TRBJ1-2	CASRRDSITLGYTF	TGTGCCAGTAGGCGGGACAGTATTACCCTTGGCTACACCTTC
NA	TRBD1	13	TRBV29-1	TRBJ2-5	CSDPTGEQETQYF	TGCAGCGACCCTACAGGGGAACAAGAGACCCAGTACTTC
NA	TRBD1	12	TRBV27	TRBJ1-1	CASSTGVTEAFF	TGTGCCAGCAGCACAGGGGTCACTGAAGCTTTCTTT
NA	NA	13	TRBV30	TRBJ1-2	CAWSVRRERGYTF	TGTGCCTGGAGTGTACGCAGGGAACGTGGCTACACCTTC
NA	NA	15	TRBV18	TRBJ1-2	CASSPIGQGNYGYTF	TGTGCCAGCTCACCAATAGGTCAGGGGAACTATGGCTACACCTTC
NA	NA	11	TRBV2	TRBJ1-5	CASRVGQPQHF	TGTGCCAGCAGAGTCGGTCAGCCCCAGCATTTT
NA	NA	19	TRBV4-1	TRBJ1-5	CASSQARPSGQFHNQPQHF	TGCGCCAGCAGCCAAGCGCGGCCAAGCGGTCAGTTTCACAATCAGCCCCAGCATTTT
NA	NA	14	TRBV15	TRBJ2-3	CATSSSIIADTQYF	TGTGCCACCAGCAGCTCTATTATAGCAGATACGCAGTATTTT
NA	NA	16	TRBV12-5	TRBJ1-3	CASGLALVQAGNTIYF	TGTGCTAGTGGTTTGGCCCTCGTGCAGGCTGGAAACACCATATATTTT
NA	NA	14	TRBV7-8	TRBJ1-1	CASSLQTSGTEAFF	TGTGCCAGCAGCTTACAGACGTCAGGGACTGAAGCTTTCTTT
NA	NA	12	TRBV19	TRBJ1-1	CASIQGTTEAFF	TGTGCTTCAATACAGGGTACCACTGAAGCTTTCTTT
NA	TRBD1	12	TRBV9	TRBJ1-2	CASSVVQGAITF	TGTGCCAGCAGCGTAGTGCAGGGGGCGATCACCTTC
NA	NA	14	TRBV5-4	TRBJ1-6	CASSQTQGNSPLHF	TGTGCCAGCAGCCAGACACAGGGCAATTCACCCCTCCACTTT
NA	NA	13	TRBV27	TRBJ1-2	CASRNRDIYGYTF	TGTGCCAGCAGAAATAGAGATATCTATGGCTACACCTTC
NA	TRBD2	15	TRBV3-1/TRBV3-2	TRBJ2-5	CASSLGRGVQETQYF	TGTGCCAGCAGCCTGGGGCGGGGGGTCCAAGAGACCCAGTACTTC
NA	NA	13	TRBV19	TRBJ1-2	CASSGREGDGYTF	TGTGCCAGTAGTGGACGCGAAGGGGATGGCTACACCTTC
once	NA	16	TRBV24-1	TRBJ2-4	CATRNLEGGDKNIQYF	TGTGCCACCAGGAATTTAGAGGGTGGTGACAAAAACATTCAGTACTTC
NA	NA	17	TRBV14	TRBJ1-1	CASSQVRGQRRDTEAFF	TGTGCCAGCAGCCAAGTAAGAGGACAGAGGAGAGACACTGAAGCTTTCTTT
NA	NA	15	TRBV6-5	TRBJ1-1	CASRRRQVSNTEAFF	TGTGCCAGCAGAAGAAGACAGGTTTCGAACACTGAAGCTTTCTTT
NA	TRBD1	16	TRBV7-8	TRBJ1-2	CASSPTGTDRGDGYTF	TGTGCCAGCAGCCCCACCGGAACGGACAGGGGGGATGGCTACACCTTC
NA	TRBD2	18	TRBV18	TRBJ2-1	CASSPLRSGGSSYNEQFF	TGTGCCAGCTCACCACTACGTAGCGGGGGAAGCTCCTACAATGAGCAGTTCTTC
NA	TRBD1	13	TRBV19	TRBJ1-1	CASSIYRDSEAFF	TGTGCCAGTAGTATCTACCGGGACAGCGAAGCTTTCTTT
NA	NA	13	TRBV3-1/TRBV3-2	TRBJ1-2	CASSLGTYYGYTF	TGTGCCAGCAGCCTCGGGACTTACTATGGCTACACCTTC
NA	TRBD2	14	TRBV10-3	TRBJ2-7	CAISQLAGVDEQYF	TGTGCCATCAGCCAACTAGCGGGGGTTGACGAGCAGTACTTC
NA	NA	13	TRBV27	TRBJ1-1	CASSLGLSTEAFF	TGTGCCAGCAGTTTAGGTCTGAGCACTGAAGCTTTCTTT
NA	NA	13	TRBV7-8	TRBJ1-3	CASSLDSGNTIYF	TGTGCCAGCAGCTTAGACTCAGGAAACACCATATATTTT
NA	NA	15	TRBV28	TRBJ1-1	CASSGPGHTNTEAFF	TGTGCCAGCAGTGGGCCCGGACACACGAACACTGAAGCTTTCTTT
once	TRBD2	16	TRBV27	TRBJ2-3	CASTNGLAGKPDTQYF	TGTGCCAGCACAAATGGACTAGCGGGAAAACCAGATACGCAGTATTTT
NA	NA	13	TRBV4-2	TRBJ1-1	CASSQAPGTRAFF	TGTGCCAGCAGCCAGGCCCCCGGGACTCGAGCTTTCTTT
few	NA	14	TRBV20-1	TRBJ2-5	CSASRTLGQETQYF	TGCAGTGCTAGTCGGACACTCGGCCAAGAGACCCAGTACTTC
once	NA	13	TRBV6-5	TRBJ2-1	CASRLSSYNEQFF	TGTGCCAGCAGGTTGAGCTCCTACAATGAGCAGTTCTTC
NA	TRBD1	16	TRBV3-1/TRBV3-2	TRBJ1-1	CASSQVGGQGGTEAFF	TGTGCCAGCAGCCAAGTGGGGGGACAGGGGGGTACTGAAGCTTTCTTT
NA	TRBD1	13	TRBV29-1	TRBJ1-4	CSVEDRGREKLFF	TGCAGCGTTGAGGACAGGGGGCGCGAAAAACTGTTTTTT
NA	NA	14	TRBV18	TRBJ1-2	CASSPGQEGNGYTF	TGTGCCAGCTCACCAGGGCAGGAGGGGAATGGCTACACCTTC
NA	NA	13	TRBV2	TRBJ2-2	CASGQREAGELFF	TGTGCCAGCGGGCAAAGGGAGGCCGGGGAGCTGTTTTTT
NA	NA	14	TRBV11-2	TRBJ2-7	CASSSGQIRDEQYF	TGTGCCAGCAGCTCCGGACAGATCCGGGACGAGCAGTACTTC
NA	TRBD1	16	TRBV5-1	TRBJ2-7	CASSRSSGTDPYEQYF	TGCGCCAGCAGCAGATCCTCCGGGACAGATCCCTACGAGCAGTACTTC
few	NA	16	TRBV4-2	TRBJ1-1	CASSLLPRLANTEAFF	TGTGCCAGCAGCCTCCTCCCCCGTCTAGCGAACACTGAAGCTTTCTTT
many	NA	15	TRBV7-3	TRBJ2-1	CASSPDAGIANEQFF	TGTGCCAGCAGCCCCGACGCCGGCATAGCCAATGAGCAGTTCTTC
NA	NA	16	TRBV6-5	TRBJ1-2	CASSYTPRGGTDGYTF	TGTGCCAGCAGTTACACGCCAAGGGGGGGGACGGATGGCTACACCTTC
NA	TRBD2	15	TRBV11-2	TRBJ2-1	CASSPRGVLYNEQFF	TGTGCCAGCAGCCCGCGGGGGGTGTTATACAATGAGCAGTTCTTC
NA	NA	13	TRBV14	TRBJ1-6	CASSRIADSPLHF	TGTGCCAGCAGCCGTATTGCGGATTCACCCCTCCACTTT
once	TRBD1	13	TRBV29-1	TRBJ1-1	CSAPGTENTEAFF	TGCAGCGCACCCGGGACAGAGAACACTGAAGCTTTCTTT
NA	NA	13	TRBV10-1	TRBJ1-4	CASSKRSGEKLFF	TGCGCCAGCAGTAAAAGATCGGGTGAAAAACTGTTTTTT
NA	NA	18	TRBV5-1	TRBJ2-6	CASSQTALSNSGANVLTF	TGCGCCAGCAGCCAGACAGCTCTATCAAACTCTGGGGCCAACGTCCTGACTTTC
NA	TRBD1	14	TRBV2	TRBJ2-2	CASSGQGAGGELFF	TGTGCCAGCAGTGGACAGGGGGCGGGTGGGGAGCTGTTTTTT
NA	NA	13	TRBV19	TRBJ1-2	CASSREGSYGYTF	TGTGCCAGTAGTCGGGAGGGAAGCTATGGCTACACCTTC
NA	NA	13	TRBV5-1	TRBJ1-2	CASSFGDTYGYTF	TGCGCCAGCAGCTTCGGGGATACCTATGGCTACACCTTC
NA	TRBD2	14	TRBV7-2	TRBJ2-7	CASSAQRGAGEQYF	TGTGCCAGCAGCGCCCAGCGGGGGGCGGGGGAGCAGTACTTC
NA	TRBD1	15	TRBV18	TRBJ1-1	CASSAGQIPNTEAFF	TGTGCCAGCTCAGCGGGACAGATCCCGAACACTGAAGCTTTCTTT
NA	NA	13	TRBV15	TRBJ1-2	CATSREAGYGYTF	TGTGCCACCAGCAGAGAGGCAGGCTATGGCTACACCTTC
NA	NA	12	TRBV2	TRBJ2-7	CASSSQGFEQYF	TGTGCCAGCAGTTCACAGGGTTTCGAGCAGTACTTC
NA	TRBD1	18	TRBV6-2/TRBV6-3	TRBJ2-7	CASSLVGPGTGAAYEQYF	TGTGCCAGCAGCCTTGTAGGGCCGGGGACAGGGGCGGCCTACGAGCAGTACTTC
NA	NA	16	TRBV28	TRBJ2-2	CASSPTGQGLSGELFF	TGTGCCAGCAGTCCCACCGGACAGGGACTATCCGGGGAGCTGTTTTTT
NA	TRBD2	18	TRBV4-2	TRBJ2-3	CASSQDSLAGFSTDTQYF	TGTGCCAGCAGCCAAGATTCCCTAGCGGGATTTAGCACAGATACGCAGTATTTT
NA	TRBD1	16	TRBV4-1	TRBJ1-2	CASSHLRQGLGYGYTF	TGCGCCAGCAGCCATCTCAGACAGGGCTTAGGCTATGGCTACACCTTC
NA	NA	16	TRBV4-2	TRBJ1-4	CASSQGPQGTNEKLFF	TGTGCCAGCAGCCAAGGGCCCCAGGGAACTAATGAAAAACTGTTTTTT